This passage covers 29 T cell receptor beta chains from one sample sequenced in a study of blood T cell repertoires in COVID-19. Assay used: immunoSEQ multiplex PCR; TCRdb lists only in-frame clones, some missing. The data show 52,000 or so clones, roughly 87% seen once. The sequencing sample was made of peripheral blood. The receptors were sampled from a man aged 35 to 55 with COVID-19, enrolled during active disease.

This clone was observed a few times. V and J are TRBV6-1 and TRBJ1-1; TRBD1 agrees at 7 bases. This CDR3 is 14 amino acids long. V lost 3 bases to trimming and J lost 7 bases; unmatched junction nucleotides: 8. The germline CDR1 and CDR2 sequences are MNHNS and SASEGT. The CDR3 here is CASSDLTGVSEAFF. CDR3 bases: TGTGCCAGCAGTGACCTCACAGGGGTGAGTGAAGCTTTCTTT.

The J gene is TRBJ1-5, the V gene TRBV19; TRBD1 is a possible D gene (5 bases). CDR1 is LNHDA, CDR2 SQIVND, per germline (reference sequence). The V gene lost 6 bases and the J gene lost 1 base, with 13 bases spanning the gap. The CDR3 extends over 15 amino acids. CDR3 in DNA: TGTGCCAGTAGGCCGGGAGGGGCCAGCAATCAGCCCCAGCATTTT. This gives the protein CASRPGGASNQPQHF.

This rearrangement joins TRBV3-1 (or the pseudogene TRBV3-2) to TRBJ1-1, with D possibly being TRBD1 (5 bases). The germline V gene encodes CDR1 LGHDT and CDR2 YNNKEL (reference sequence). CDR3 length: 15 amino acids. V was shortened by 0 bases and J by 7 bases, with 15 bases between the two germline ends. The CDR3 DNA follows: TGTGCCAGCAGCCAAGAGATCCCCGGGCAGGGTGAAGCTTTCTTT. It codes for CASSQEIPGQGEAFF.

The chain recombines TRBV11-2 with TRBJ1-2; TRBD1 is a possible D gene (5 bases). The CDR3 sequence is 15 residues long. Germline V CDR1 and CDR2: SGHAT, FQNNGV. V was pared by 1 base and J by 6 bases, with 15 bases between. CDR3 sequence reads: CASSLGRGGSHGYTF. Here the CDR3 DNA reads TGTGCCAGCAGCTTAGGGCGGGGGGGGAGCCATGGCTACACCTTC.

The chain uses TRBV10-1 and TRBJ2-2, with TRBD2 identical over 7 bases. The J segment lost 3 bases and the V segment lost 6 bases, leaving 1 base of the junction unmatched. This CDR3 contains 13 residues. The germline gives CDR1 WNHNN, CDR2 SYGVQD (reference sequence). CDR3 region: CASRGGDTGELFF. For the CDR3, the DNA is TGCGCCAGCAGGGGGGGGGACACCGGGGAGCTGTTTTTT.

The V gene is TRBV15, the J gene TRBJ1-5; the D gene is possibly TRBD1 (5 bases). V was clipped by 1 base and J by 4 bases, with 11 bases between them. The CDR3 is made up of 15 amino acids. Germline V gene data show CDR1 as LNHNV and CDR2 as YYDKDF (reference sequence). The CDR3 reads CATSRAGGGNQPQHF. The CDR3 nucleotides are TGTGCCACCAGCAGAGCTGGGGGGGGAAATCAGCCCCAGCATTTT.

The chain uses TRBV19 and TRBJ1-3; 8 bases fit TRBD1. CDR1 and CDR2 from the germline V gene are LNHDA and SQIVND (reference sequence). The V and J ends lost 0 bases and 4 bases, in that order; junction bases with no gene match: 5. CDR3 length: 16 residues. In DNA form, the CDR3 reads TGTGCCAGTAGTATAGATGGACAGGGACCGGGAAACACCATATATTTT. Residues: CASSIDGQGPGNTIYF.

The chain uses TRBV11-2 and TRBJ2-7, with TRBD2 identical over 11 bases. Germline V gives CDR1 SGHAT, CDR2 FQNNGV. The CDR3 is made up of 14 amino acids. The V and J ends lost 4 bases and 4 bases, in that order; junction bases with no gene match: 3. The CDR3 is CASSSLAGGYEQYF. In DNA, the CDR3 is TGTGCCAGCAGCTCTCTAGCGGGAGGATACGAGCAGTACTTC. The full variable domain, with the rest looked up from reference TRBV11-2 and TRBJ2-7, is EAGVAQSPRYKIIEKRQSVAFWCNPISGHATLYWYQQILGQGPKLLIQFQNNGVVDDSQLPKDRFSAERLKGVDSTLKIQPAKLEDSAVYLCASSSLAGGYEQYFGPGTRLTVT.

V is TRBV3-1 (or the pseudogene TRBV3-2) and J is TRBJ2-3, with TRBD2 matching over 8 bases. With 3 bases clipped from V and 2 bases from J, the junction kept 13 bases outside the gene matches. Germline V gives CDR1 LGHDT, CDR2 YNNKEL (reference sequence). The CDR3 runs to 18 residues. Here the CDR3 reads CASSQAPRAAGATDTQYF. The CDR3 region has the DNA TGTGCCAGCAGCCAGGCCCCCCGGGCAGCGGGAGCCACAGATACGCAGTATTTT.

The V gene is TRBV5-4, the J gene TRBJ2-7; no firm D call. This CDR3 has 14 residues. Germline V gene data show CDR1 as SGHNT and CDR2 as YYREEE (reference sequence). V was cut by 0 bases and J by 5 bases, with 12 bases left in between. The CDR3 nucleotides are TGTGCCAGCAGCTTGGACGCCTCGGCGGACGAGCAGTACTTC. Translation: CASSLDASADEQYF.

The V call is TRBV11-2, the J call TRBJ2-7, with 11 bases lining up with TRBD2. Trimming removed 4 bases from V and 4 bases from J; junction bases left unmatched: 6. The germline gives CDR1 SGHAT, CDR2 FQNNGV. This CDR3 has 15 amino acids. CDR3 sequence: CASSSTSGGGYEQYF. The CDR3 coding sequence is TGTGCCAGCAGCTCTACTAGCGGGGGAGGATACGAGCAGTACTTC.

The chain has TRBV18 and TRBJ1-4; TRBD1 aligns across 7 bases. Germline CDR1 and CDR2: KGHSH and LQKENI. The CDR3 consists of 16 residues. The V and J ends lost 2 bases and 7 bases, in that order; junction bases with no gene match: 10. The CDR3 reads CASSPNPDRAREKLFF. The CDR3, as DNA: TGTGCCAGCTCACCAAACCCTGACAGGGCCCGTGAAAAACTGTTTTTT.

The genes are TRBV27 and TRBJ1-2; the match to TRBD1 covers 8 bases. Germline V lookup: CDR1 MNHEY, CDR2 SMNVEV (reference sequence). This CDR3 has 16 amino acids. V trimming: 2 bases; J trimming: 2 bases; junction bases outside the gene matches: 7. In DNA form, the CDR3 reads TGTGCCAGCAGTTTACAGGGGGCAGGCGAAAACTATGGCTACACCTTC. Amino acid sequence: CASSLQGAGENYGYTF.

The chain combines TRBV4-1 with TRBJ1-1; 7 bases line up with TRBD1. The CDR3 is 15 residues long. CDR1 and CDR2 (germline): MGHRA, YSYEKL. The V and J ends lost 1 base and 3 bases, in that order; junction bases with no gene match: 5. CDR3 nucleotide sequence: TGCGCCAGCAGCCAAGGGACAGGTCAGTACACTGAAGCTTTCTTT. Amino acid sequence: CASSQGTGQYTEAFF.

V and J are TRBV5-6 and TRBJ2-7, with a possible D match to TRBD1 (5 bases). The CDR3 is made up of 14 amino acids. Germline CDR1 SGHDT, CDR2 YYEEEE. Trimming pared 3 bases from V and 4 bases from J, leaving 14 bases between. The CDR3 loop reads CASSSLRGLYEQYF. The CDR3 nucleotides read TGTGCCAGCAGCTCGTTAAGGGGCCTGTACGAGCAGTACTTC.

This chain connects TRBV28 to TRBJ1-6, with a tentative D call TRBD1 (5 bases). The CDR3 has 17 amino acids. Trimming removed 3 bases at V and 4 bases at J, with 16 bases between. Germline V CDR1 and CDR2: MDHEN, SYDVKM. Here the CDR3 DNA reads TGTGCCAGCAGTTTTCCTTGGGACGCGGGGTATAATTCACCCCTCCACTTT. As protein: CASSFPWDAGYNSPLHF.

The chain is built from TRBV24-1 and TRBJ2-5; possible D gene TRBD2, 5 bases. CDR1 is KGHDR and CDR2 is SFDVKD in the germline V gene. Trimming stripped 7 bases from V and 0 bases from J, with 14 bases between. The CDR3 consists of 15 residues. The CDR3, as DNA: TGTGCCACCAGCCAGACTCGGAGGTACCAAGAGACCCAGTACTTC. The encoded protein is CATSQTRRYQETQYF.

This sequence joins TRBV27 and TRBJ1-6, with D perhaps matching TRBD1 (6 bases). CDR1 and CDR2 (germline): MNHEY, SMNVEV (reference sequence). The CDR3 is made up of 15 amino acids. V was clipped by 5 bases and J by 4 bases, with 12 bases between them. CDR3 sequence: CASSTTGSYNSPLHF. CDR3 coding DNA: TGTGCCAGCAGTACGACAGGATCGTATAATTCACCCCTCCACTTT.

The chain is built from TRBV9 and TRBJ1-4; D may be TRBD1 (5 bases). This CDR3 has 13 residues. Deletions cut 7 bases from V and 10 bases from J, with 17 bases between. CDR1 and CDR2 (germline): SGDLS, YYNGEE. The CDR3 nucleotides read TGTGCCAGCTACGGGTTAGGGGAAGGAAAACTGTTTTTT. This gives the protein CASYGLGEGKLFF.

The rearrangement uses TRBV7-9 and TRBJ1-1; 7 nucleotides agree with TRBD1. The germline V gene has CDR1 SEHNR and CDR2 FQNEAQ (reference sequence). V trimming: 5 bases; J trimming: 0 bases; junction bases outside the gene matches: 3. The CDR3 contains 14 residues. The CDR3: CASSHGTVNTEAFF. CDR3 DNA sequence: TGTGCCAGCAGCCACGGGACAGTGAACACTGAAGCTTTCTTT.

In regard to this clone: Additional DNA sequences in this sample encode the identical CDR3. The chain carries TRBV25-1 and TRBJ2-1, with 8 bases that match TRBD1. CDR3 length equals 14 residues. CDR1 is MGHDK, CDR2 SYGVNS, per germline. The junction had 7 bases not matched to a gene; V was cut back by 9 bases and J by 3 bases. The CDR3 protein is CASAGGQGYNEQFF. The CDR3 DNA reads as TGTGCCAGTGCCGGCGGACAGGGCTACAATGAGCAGTTCTTC.

The genes are TRBV19 and TRBJ1-6; D remains unclear. The CDR3 extends over 20 amino acids. V lost 6 bases, J lost 0 bases, and 24 bases lay in between. Germline CDR1 and CDR2: LNHDA and SQIVND (reference sequence). The CDR3 region is CASSSRLPLTGSSYNSPLHF. Written as DNA, the CDR3 is TGTGCCAGTAGCTCTCGTCTTCCTCTGACGGGGAGCTCCTATAATTCACCCCTCCACTTT.

The CDR3: CASNSAGTSFARQYF. The CDR3 coding sequence is TGTGCCAGCAATTCGGCCGGGACTAGCTTCGCACGGCAGTACTTC. V is TRBV2 and J is TRBJ2-7; 9 bases are a match to TRBD2. Trimming removed 7 bases from V and 9 bases from J; junction bases left unmatched: 16. The CDR3 has 15 residues. Germline CDR1 SNHLY, CDR2 FYNNEI.

The CDR3 is CASSRDRASYEQYF. Written as DNA, the CDR3 is TGCGCCAGCAGCCGGGACAGGGCTTCCTACGAGCAGTACTTC. This chain links TRBV5-1 with TRBJ2-7; 9 bases match TRBD1. The CDR3 is 14 residues long. CDR1 is SGHRS and CDR2 is YFSETQ in the germline V gene. J gave up 1 base and V 4 bases, and 3 bases lay outside the gene matches.

V is TRBV21-1 and J is TRBJ2-5; the table calls TRBD1, which could not be checked here. TRBV21-1 is a recognized pseudogene. This CDR3 is 17 amino acids long. DNA for the CDR3: TGTGCCAGCAGCAAGGGGGACAGGGGAACCCCGGGGGAGACCCAGTACTTC. Translation gives CASSKGDRGTPGETQYF.

CDR3 sequence: CASSPDRGLETQYF. The CDR3 nucleotides read TGTGCCAGCAGCCCGGACAGGGGGCTTGAGACCCAGTACTTC. This chain joins TRBV7-9 and TRBJ2-5; TRBD1 aligns across 11 bases. The CDR3 extends over 14 amino acids. Per the germline V gene, CDR1 is SEHNR and CDR2 is FQNEAQ (reference sequence). With 5 bases clipped from V and 5 bases from J, the junction kept 4 bases outside the gene matches. The whole variable domain, filled in from reference TRBV7-9 and TRBJ2-5, reads DTGVSQNPRHKITKRGQNVTFRCDPISEHNRLYWYRQTLGQGPEFLTYFQNEAQLEKSRLLSDRFSAERPKGSFSTLEIQRTEQGDSAMYLCASSPDRGLETQYFGPGTRLLVL.

The genes are TRBV2 and TRBJ2-3; 9 bases are a match to TRBD1. The CDR3 is 14 residues long. The germline CDR1 and CDR2 sequences are SNHLY and FYNNEI. Trimming took 11 bases from V and 5 from J; bases not matched to a gene: 11. The chain's CDR3 is CASFPGQGIDTQYF. DNA of the CDR3: TGTGCCTCTTTTCCGGGACAGGGAATAGATACGCAGTATTTT. Combining the CDR3 with reference TRBV2 and TRBJ2-3 gives the whole variable domain EPEVTQTPSHQVTQMGQEVILRCVPISNHLYFYWYRQILGQKVEFLVSFYNNEISEKSEIFDDQFSVERPDGSNFTLKIRSTKLEDSAMYFCASFPGQGIDTQYFGPGTRLTVL.

In this sample, this clone turned up once. The rearrangement uses TRBV30 and TRBJ2-5, with a weak D call TRBD1 (5 bases). Germline CDR1 and CDR2: GTSNPN and SVGIG (reference sequence). This CDR3 has 14 residues. Trimming left V 2 bases short and J 1 base short, with 11 bases between. This CDR3 reads CAWSSRQTQETQYF. The CDR3 nucleotides are TGTGCCTGGAGTTCCCGACAGACCCAAGAGACCCAGTACTTC.

The chain employs TRBV21-1 and TRBJ2-3; TRBD2, the D gene given by the table, was not confirmed from the DNA. TRBV21-1 is marked as a pseudogene. The length of the CDR3 is 17 residues. CDR3 coding DNA: TGTGCCAGCAGCCCTGAGGTTAGCGGGAGAGGAACAGATACGCAGTATTTT. It is translated as CASSPEVSGRGTDTQYF.